This is a list of T cell receptor beta chains from one sample in a study of shared clonotypes between healthy human individuals. Measured with immunoSEQ multiplex PCR; TCRdb has only the in-frame clones, and not every one. The repertoire has 2 million to 2.5 million clones, 95% of them found once; the top ten carry about 0.13%. Material for sequencing was naive CD4+ T cells sorted from blood. The receptors derive from a man aged 18 to 29 in good health. Both conserved end residues are part of each CDR3. The D gene is left open where the match is weak. Clone size is shown for a subset of rows, as once, few, many or a class of expanded clone.

j_call	v_call	clone_size	d_call	cdr3_nt	cdr3_aa
TRBJ2-5	TRBV7-2	.	.	TGTGCCAGCAGCCCTTTGATTGCCTACCAAGAGACCCAGTACTTC	CASSPLIAYQETQYF
TRBJ1-2	TRBV2	few	.	TGTGCCAGCACTGAGGGATCCTATGGCTACACCTTC	CASTEGSYGYTF
TRBJ2-5	TRBV30	.	.	TGTGCCTGGAGTGTACTAGGGACAATCCAAGAGACCCAGTACTTC	CAWSVLGTIQETQYF
TRBJ1-6	TRBV30	.	.	TGTGCCTGGAGTGTAAAGAGGACCGGGAATTCACCCCTCCACTTT	CAWSVKRTGNSPLHF
TRBJ2-2	TRBV11-3	.	.	TGTGCCAGCAGCTTTTCTTGGACTCCAGGGGACACCGGGGAGCTGTTTTTT	CASSFSWTPGDTGELFF
TRBJ2-3	TRBV6-5	.	.	TGTGCCAGCAGTCAGACTAGGGGCACAGATACGCAGTATTTT	CASSQTRGTDTQYF
TRBJ1-1	TRBV6-5	.	.	TGTGCCAGCAGTTACTCGATGGGCACTGAAGCTTTCTTT	CASSYSMGTEAFF
TRBJ2-2	TRBV6-1	.	.	TGTGCCAGCAGTGAAGCTGGGGGGCGGGCGAACACCGGGGAGCTGTTTTTT	CASSEAGGRANTGELFF
TRBJ1-4	TRBV7-9	.	.	TGTGCCAGCAGGGATGGGGGAAAGAATGAAAAACTGTTTTTT	CASRDGGKNEKLFF
TRBJ1-1	TRBV18	.	.	TGTGCCAGCTCACCATCGACGGTGAACACTGAAGCTTTCTTT	CASSPSTVNTEAFF
TRBJ1-5	TRBV11-2	.	.	TGTGCCAGCAGCTTAGATGGGGCAGGCAATCAGCCCCAGCATTTT	CASSLDGAGNQPQHF
TRBJ1-6	TRBV10-1	.	.	TGCGCCATCCTCGGAGGGAGCTCCTATAATTCACCCCTCCACTTT	CAILGGSSYNSPLHF
TRBJ2-1	TRBV6-1	.	.	TGTGCCAGCAGTGACTATCACGTCTACAATGAGCAGTTCTTC	CASSDYHVYNEQFF
TRBJ2-3	TRBV5-4	.	TRBD2	TGTGCCAGCAGCTCGGGGGGGAGGGCCAGCACAGATACGCAGTATTTT	CASSSGGRASTDTQYF
TRBJ1-4	TRBV5-4	.	.	TGTGCCAGCAGCCTAAATAGAGGTGAAAAACTGTTTTTT	CASSLNRGEKLFF
TRBJ2-5	TRBV19	.	.	TGTGCCAGTAGTATACGGAGGTGGGAGACCCAGTACTTC	CASSIRRWETQYF
TRBJ2-7	TRBV2	.	TRBD1	TGTGCCAGCAGTCCATTGAGGACAGGACCAGAAGGCAAGTACTTC	CASSPLRTGPEGKYF
TRBJ1-4	TRBV25-1	once	TRBD1	TGTGCCAGCAGTCGCAGTTCGGGACAGCTTATTAATGAAAAACTGTTTTTT	CASSRSSGQLINEKLFF
TRBJ2-6	TRBV4-1	few	.	TGCGCCAGCAGCCAAGATCAAGAGGCGAGGGGGGCCAACGTCCTGACTTTC	CASSQDQEARGANVLTF
TRBJ2-4	TRBV5-6	.	TRBD1	TGTGCCAGCAGCTTGAATAGGGACAGCCTAGCCAAAAACATTCAGTACTTC	CASSLNRDSLAKNIQYF
TRBJ1-1	TRBV28	.	.	TGTGCCAGCAGTTTAGGGGCAGCACTGAACACTGAAGCTTTCTTT	CASSLGAALNTEAFF
TRBJ1-3	TRBV10-3	once	.	TGTGCCATCAGTGAGTCCGCCTATAGCCTCTCTGGAAACACCATATATTTT	CAISESAYSLSGNTIYF
TRBJ2-7	TRBV15	.	.	TGTGCCACCAGCCGGACTGGACCCAGCCTTCTCCACGAGCAGTACTTC	CATSRTGPSLLHEQYF
TRBJ2-7	TRBV6-1	.	TRBD2	TGTGCCAGCAGTGGGACTAGCGGGGGGGTCCGCGAGCAGTACTTC	CASSGTSGGVREQYF
TRBJ1-1	TRBV28	.	.	TGTGCCAGCAGTCTCTACACTGAAGCTTTCTTT	CASSLYTEAFF
TRBJ2-7	TRBV25-1	.	TRBD2	TGTGCCAGCAGTGACCCTAGCGGGACTTCCTACGAGCAGTACTTC	CASSDPSGTSYEQYF
TRBJ2-5	TRBV18	.	.	TGTGCCAGCTCACCGCGGTACGGCGGGTGGGAGACCCAGTACTTC	CASSPRYGGWETQYF
TRBJ2-3	TRBV25-1	.	.	TGTGCCAGCAGTGAATCCAGGGGGGTTATAGATACGCAGTATTTT	CASSESRGVIDTQYF
TRBJ1-6	TRBV19	.	.	TGTGCCAGTAGTATCGAGGGCAGTAGTCGGTCACCCCTCCACTTT	CASSIEGSSRSPLHF
TRBJ1-1	TRBV5-1	.	TRBD1	TGCGCCAGCAGCGCTACAGGGGGCACTGAAGCTTTCTTT	CASSATGGTEAFF
TRBJ2-5	TRBV7-6	.	.	TGTGCCAGCAGCTTAGCGATTACCCTTGAGACCCAGTACTTC	CASSLAITLETQYF
TRBJ2-5	TRBV11-2	.	.	TGTGCCAGCAGCTTACGGATTCAAGAGACCCAGTACTTC	CASSLRIQETQYF
TRBJ2-7	TRBV5-1	.	TRBD1	TGCGCCAGCAGCTTATTCCCACAGGGGAGCGCCTACGAGCAGTACTTC	CASSLFPQGSAYEQYF
TRBJ1-3	TRBV6-1	.	TRBD1	TGTGCCAGCAGTGCCCACAGGGGGGAATCTGGAAACACCATATATTTT	CASSAHRGESGNTIYF
TRBJ1-6	TRBV7-9	.	TRBD1	TGTGCCAGCAGCTCGGGACAGGGACGAATCCCCCTCCACTTT	CASSSGQGRIPLHF
TRBJ1-1	TRBV18	.	TRBD1	TGTGCCAGCTCATCGTACACAGGGGGAATGAACACTGAAGCTTTCTTT	CASSSYTGGMNTEAFF
TRBJ2-5	TRBV7-2	.	.	TGTGCCAGCAGCAATCTAGAGACCCAGTACTTC	CASSNLETQYF
TRBJ2-2	TRBV15	.	TRBD2	TGTGCCACCAGCAGAGCGGGGGGGACCGGGGAGCTGTTTTTT	CATSRAGGTGELFF
TRBJ1-2	TRBV7-2	.	.	TGTGCCAGCAGCTGGGACGGGAACTATGGCTACACCTTC	CASSWDGNYGYTF
TRBJ1-2	TRBV5-4	.	TRBD1	TGTGCCAGCAGCTTGCAGGGGGCAGACTATGGCTACACCTTC	CASSLQGADYGYTF
TRBJ2-3	TRBV11-2	.	.	TGTGCCAGCAGCTTAGGAGGCCTAGTCCTCACAGATACGCAGTATTTT	CASSLGGLVLTDTQYF
TRBJ2-3	TRBV13	.	.	TGTGCCAGCAGCTTAGGGGCCACAGATACGCAGTATTTT	CASSLGATDTQYF
TRBJ2-2	TRBV7-2	.	TRBD1	TGTGCCAGCAGCTTCAGACAGGGTTCCGGGGAGCTGTTTTTT	CASSFRQGSGELFF
TRBJ1-6	TRBV2	.	.	TGTGCCAGCAGTGAAACAGGAAACGATAATTCACCCCTCCACTTT	CASSETGNDNSPLHF
TRBJ1-2	TRBV28	.	TRBD1	TGTGCCAGCAGTTCCGGGACAGGGGCTAACTATGGCTACACCTTC	CASSSGTGANYGYTF
TRBJ2-3	TRBV19	.	TRBD2	TGTGCCAGTAGTACGGGACTAGCGGCGGCAGATACGCAGTATTTT	CASSTGLAAADTQYF
TRBJ2-3	TRBV7-6	.	.	TGTGCCAGCAGCTTAGTGGATAGTGTTACCCATCCCTCGCAGTATTTT	CASSLVDSVTHPSQYF
TRBJ1-2	TRBV18	.	.	TGTGCCAGCTCACCGGTACAGGCTGGCTACACCTTC	CASSPVQAGYTF
TRBJ2-3	TRBV19	.	.	TGTGCCACCTCAAAAATGGTTATTTCAGGAGGTACGCAGTATTTT	CATSKMVISGGTQYF
TRBJ2-5	TRBV9	.	.	TGTGCCAGCAGCGTAGATGGGGGCGCGAGAGAGACCCAGTACTTC	CASSVDGGARETQYF
TRBJ2-5	TRBV30	.	.	TGTGCCTGGAGTGGGGGCGTAGGGTTGGGTAGGGAGACCCAGTACTTC	CAWSGGVGLGRETQYF
TRBJ2-2	TRBV19	.	.	TGTGCCAGTACGCCAGGTCCCGCGAACACCGGGGAGCTGTTTTTT	CASTPGPANTGELFF
TRBJ1-1	TRBV7-9	.	.	TGTGCCAGCAGCTTTCCTAACACTGAAGCTTTCTTT	CASSFPNTEAFF
TRBJ2-3	TRBV10-1	.	.	TGCGCCAGCAGTGAAGAGCTGGATACGCAGTATTTT	CASSEELDTQYF